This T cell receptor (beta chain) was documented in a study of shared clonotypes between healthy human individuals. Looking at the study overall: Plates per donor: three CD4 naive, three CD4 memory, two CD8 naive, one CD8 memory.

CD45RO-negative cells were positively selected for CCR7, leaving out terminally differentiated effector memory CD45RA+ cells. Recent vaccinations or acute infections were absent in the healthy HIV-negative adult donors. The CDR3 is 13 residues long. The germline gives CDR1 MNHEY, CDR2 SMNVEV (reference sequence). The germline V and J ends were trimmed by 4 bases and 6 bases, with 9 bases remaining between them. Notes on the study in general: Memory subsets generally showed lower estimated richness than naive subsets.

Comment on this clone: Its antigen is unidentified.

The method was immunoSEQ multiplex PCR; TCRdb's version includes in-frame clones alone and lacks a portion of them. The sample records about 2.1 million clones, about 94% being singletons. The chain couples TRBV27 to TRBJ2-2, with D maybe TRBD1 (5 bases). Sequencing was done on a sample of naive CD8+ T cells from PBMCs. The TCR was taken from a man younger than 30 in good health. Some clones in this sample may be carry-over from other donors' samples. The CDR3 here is CASSWGVPGELFF. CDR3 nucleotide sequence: TGTGCCAGCAGTTGGGGCGTTCCCGGGGAGCTGTTTTTT.